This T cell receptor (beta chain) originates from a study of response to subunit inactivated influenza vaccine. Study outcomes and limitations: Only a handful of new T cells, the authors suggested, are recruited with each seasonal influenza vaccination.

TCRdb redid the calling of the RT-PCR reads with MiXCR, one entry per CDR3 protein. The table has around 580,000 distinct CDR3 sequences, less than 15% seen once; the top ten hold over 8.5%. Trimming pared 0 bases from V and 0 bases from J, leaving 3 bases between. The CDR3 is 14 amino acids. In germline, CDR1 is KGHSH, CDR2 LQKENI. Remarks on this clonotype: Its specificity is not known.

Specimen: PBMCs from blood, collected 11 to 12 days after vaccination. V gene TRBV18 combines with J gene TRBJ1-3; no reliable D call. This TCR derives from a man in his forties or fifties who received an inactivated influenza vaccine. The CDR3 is CASSPPNSGNTIYF. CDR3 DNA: TGTGCCAGCTCACCACCTAACTCTGGAAACACCATATATTTT.